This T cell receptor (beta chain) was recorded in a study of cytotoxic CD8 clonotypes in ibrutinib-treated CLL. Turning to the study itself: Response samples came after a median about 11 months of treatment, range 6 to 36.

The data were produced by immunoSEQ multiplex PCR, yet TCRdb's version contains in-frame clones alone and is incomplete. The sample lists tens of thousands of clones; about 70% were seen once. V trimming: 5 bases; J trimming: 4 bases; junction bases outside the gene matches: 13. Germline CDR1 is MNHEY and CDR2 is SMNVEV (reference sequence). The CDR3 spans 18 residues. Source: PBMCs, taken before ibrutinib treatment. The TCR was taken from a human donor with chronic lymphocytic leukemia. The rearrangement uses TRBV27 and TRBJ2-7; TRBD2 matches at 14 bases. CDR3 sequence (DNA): TGTGCCAGCAGTCCCCGCGGGACTAGCGGGAGTCGGGGGTACGAGCAGTACTTC. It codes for CASSPRGTSGSRGYEQYF.